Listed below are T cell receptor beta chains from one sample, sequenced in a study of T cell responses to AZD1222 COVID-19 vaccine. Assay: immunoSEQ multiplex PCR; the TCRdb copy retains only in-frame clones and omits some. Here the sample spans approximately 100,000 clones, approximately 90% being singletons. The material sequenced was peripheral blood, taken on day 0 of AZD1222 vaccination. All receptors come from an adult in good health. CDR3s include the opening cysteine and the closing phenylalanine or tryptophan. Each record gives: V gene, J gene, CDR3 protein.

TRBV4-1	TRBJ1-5	CASSQTGTGGYQPQHF
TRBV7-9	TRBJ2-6	CASSPTAGQLVSGANVLTF
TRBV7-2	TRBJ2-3	CASSRNSGKRTDTQYF
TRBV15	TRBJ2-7	CATGKGAREQYF
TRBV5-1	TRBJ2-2	CASSLEGSRLTGELFF
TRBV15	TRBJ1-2	CATSSPGVGSYGYTF
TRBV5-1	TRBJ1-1	CASSFYVGDTEAFF
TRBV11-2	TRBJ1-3	CASSSRLSGNTIYF
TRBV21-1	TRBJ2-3	CASSIPLAGGPADTQYF
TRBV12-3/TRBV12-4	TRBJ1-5	CASSLTGDQPQHF